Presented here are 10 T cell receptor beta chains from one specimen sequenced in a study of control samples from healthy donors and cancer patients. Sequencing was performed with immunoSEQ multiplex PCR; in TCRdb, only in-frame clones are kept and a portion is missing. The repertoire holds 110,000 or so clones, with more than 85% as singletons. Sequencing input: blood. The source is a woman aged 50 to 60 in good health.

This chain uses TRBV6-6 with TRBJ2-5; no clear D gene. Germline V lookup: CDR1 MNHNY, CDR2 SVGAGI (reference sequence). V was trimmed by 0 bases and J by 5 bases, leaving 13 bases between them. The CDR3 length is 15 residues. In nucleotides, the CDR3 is TGTGCCAGCAGTTACTCCCCCCCAGCGACCGAGACCCAGTACTTC. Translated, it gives CASSYSPPATETQYF.

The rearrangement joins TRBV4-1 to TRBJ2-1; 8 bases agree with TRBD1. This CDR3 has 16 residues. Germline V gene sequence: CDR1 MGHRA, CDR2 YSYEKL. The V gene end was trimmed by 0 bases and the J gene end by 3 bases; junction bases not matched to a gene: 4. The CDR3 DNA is TGCGCCAGCAGCCAAGATATCAGGGGGCTCTACAATGAGCAGTTCTTC. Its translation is CASSQDIRGLYNEQFF.

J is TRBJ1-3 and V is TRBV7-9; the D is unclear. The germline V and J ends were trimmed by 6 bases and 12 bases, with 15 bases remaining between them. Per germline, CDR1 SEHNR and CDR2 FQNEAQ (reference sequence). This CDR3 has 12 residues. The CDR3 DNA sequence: TGTGCCAGCAGACGAGGCGGTCGCATCATATATTTT. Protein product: CASRRGGRIIYF.

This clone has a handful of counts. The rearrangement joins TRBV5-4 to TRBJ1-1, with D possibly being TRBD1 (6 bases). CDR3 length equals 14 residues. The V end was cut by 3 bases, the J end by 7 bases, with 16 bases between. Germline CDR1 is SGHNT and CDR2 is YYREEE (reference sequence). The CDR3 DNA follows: TGTGCCAGCAGCTGGGCGTCAGGGGAGGGTGAAGCTTTCTTT. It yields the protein CASSWASGEGEAFF.

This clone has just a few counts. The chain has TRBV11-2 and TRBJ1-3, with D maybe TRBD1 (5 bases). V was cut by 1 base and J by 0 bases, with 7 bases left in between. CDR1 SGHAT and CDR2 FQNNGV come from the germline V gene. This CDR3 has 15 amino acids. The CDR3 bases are TGTGCCAGCAGCTTAGCAGGGTCCTCTGGAAACACCATATATTTT. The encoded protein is CASSLAGSSGNTIYF. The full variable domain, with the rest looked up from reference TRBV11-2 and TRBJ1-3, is EAGVAQSPRYKIIEKRQSVAFWCNPISGHATLYWYQQILGQGPKLLIQFQNNGVVDDSQLPKDRFSAERLKGVDSTLKIQPAKLEDSAVYLCASSLAGSSGNTIYFGEGSWLTVV.

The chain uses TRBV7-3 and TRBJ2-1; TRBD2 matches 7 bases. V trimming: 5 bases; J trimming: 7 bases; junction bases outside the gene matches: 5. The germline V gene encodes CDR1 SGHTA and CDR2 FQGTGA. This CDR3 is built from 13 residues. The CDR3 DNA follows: TGTGCCAGCAGCCGCGGGAGAGATAATGAGCAGTTCTTC. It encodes CASSRGRDNEQFF.

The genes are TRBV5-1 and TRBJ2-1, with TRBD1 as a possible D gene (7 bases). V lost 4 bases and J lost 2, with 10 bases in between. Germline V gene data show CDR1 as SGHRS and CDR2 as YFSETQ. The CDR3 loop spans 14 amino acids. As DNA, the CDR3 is TGCGCCAGCAGCCAGGGGGGACCCTACAATGAGCAGTTCTTC. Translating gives CASSQGGPYNEQFF.

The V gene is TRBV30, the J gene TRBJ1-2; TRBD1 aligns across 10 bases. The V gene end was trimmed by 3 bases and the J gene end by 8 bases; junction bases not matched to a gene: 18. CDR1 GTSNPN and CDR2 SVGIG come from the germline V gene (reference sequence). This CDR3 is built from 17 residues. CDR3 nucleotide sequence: TGTGCCTGGAGGGTTAGGACAGGGGGAAAGGGATCGCTAGGCTACACCTTC. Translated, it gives CAWRVRTGGKGSLGYTF.

The CDR3 reads CAWTQSSGSYNEQFF. The CDR3 region has the DNA TGTGCCTGGACCCAATCTAGCGGGAGCTACAATGAGCAGTTCTTC. This rearrangement joins TRBV30 to TRBJ2-1, with TRBD2 identical over 10 bases. V lost 4 bases, J lost 3 bases, and 6 bases stayed unmatched. CDR1 is GTSNPN and CDR2 is SVGIG in the germline V gene (reference sequence). This CDR3 contains 15 residues.

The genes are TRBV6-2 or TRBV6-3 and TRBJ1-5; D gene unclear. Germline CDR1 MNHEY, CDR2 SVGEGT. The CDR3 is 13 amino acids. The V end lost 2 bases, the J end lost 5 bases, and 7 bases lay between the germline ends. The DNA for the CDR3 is TGTGCCAGCAGTTACGAGCGGGATCAGCCCCAGCATTTT. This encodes CASSYERDQPQHF.